The T cell receptor (beta chain) described here comes from a study of identical twins. Trimming removed 6 bases at V and 4 bases at J, with 9 bases between. This CDR3 spans 12 amino acids. MiXCR, applied by TCRdb to the 5' RACE reads, yields one record per CDR3 protein. The table includes some 690,000 distinct CDR3 sequences, around 20% detected once. This clonotype came up a few times. The sample was also reused in another study, on T cells expressing NK-cell markers.

The chain carries TRBV12-3 or TRBV12-4 and TRBJ2-5, with unresolved D. The sequenced sample was PBMCs. This clonotype originated in a woman between 18 and 30 years old in good health. DNA for the CDR3: TGTGCCAGCAGGTGGGGTGGAGAGACCCAGTACTTC. Its translation: CASRWGGETQYF.